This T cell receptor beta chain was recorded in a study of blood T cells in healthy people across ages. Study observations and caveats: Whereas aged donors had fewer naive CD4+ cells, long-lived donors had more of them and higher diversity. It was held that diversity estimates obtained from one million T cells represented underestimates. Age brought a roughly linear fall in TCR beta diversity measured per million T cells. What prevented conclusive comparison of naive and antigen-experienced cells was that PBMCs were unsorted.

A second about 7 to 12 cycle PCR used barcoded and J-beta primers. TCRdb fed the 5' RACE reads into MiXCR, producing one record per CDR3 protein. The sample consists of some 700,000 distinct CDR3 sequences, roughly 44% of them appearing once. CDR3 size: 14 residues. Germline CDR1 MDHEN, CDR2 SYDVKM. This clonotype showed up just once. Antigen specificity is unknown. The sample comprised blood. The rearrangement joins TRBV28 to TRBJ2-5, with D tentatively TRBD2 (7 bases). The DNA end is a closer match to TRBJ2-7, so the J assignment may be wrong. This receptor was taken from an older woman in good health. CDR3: CASNKRGGPYEQYF. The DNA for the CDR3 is TGTGCCAGCAACAAGAGGGGGGGGCCTTACGAGCAGTACTTC.